This TCR beta chain is drawn from a study of cytomegalovirus exposure and HLA in healthy donors. Healthy bone marrow donors supplied every sample. Findings of the study overall: Presence/absence results assume similar sequencing depth per donor, which may not hold. A later analysis found most CMV-associated TCR beta chains apparently HLA-restricted.

The V segment lost 1 base and the J segment 8 bases; nucleotides outside the gene matches: 3. Germline CDR1 is SGHAT and CDR2 is FQNNGV. This CDR3 spans 14 amino acids. The PCR was carried out with 60 Vbeta primers and 13 Jbeta primers. Clones were sequenced by immunoSEQ multiplex PCR, and TCRdb holds only the in-frame ones, with some missing. The top ten hold 4% of the sample, which has 100,000 to 150,000 clones, less than 80% seen once. Points on this clone: The target antigen is unknown.

The TCR sequence derives from a man aged 40-49 years in good health and CMV-seropositive. V gene TRBV11-2 combines with J gene TRBJ1-4, with TRBD1 matching 8 bases. Sequences were obtained from PBMCs. The CDR3 nucleotides are TGTGCCAGCAGCTTAGCAGGGGGCGAAGAAAAACTGTTTTTT. It specifies CASSLAGGEEKLFF.